One and the same sample provided the 3 T cell receptor beta chains below, sequenced in a study of blood T cells in healthy people across ages. For the second PCR, which ran for roughly 7 to 11 cycles, a sample-barcoded 5' primer and a J-beta primer mix were used. Each CDR3 protein is one row after TCRdb ran MiXCR on the 5' RACE reads. The sample shows hundreds of thousands of distinct CDR3 sequences, 45% to 50% of them seen only once. Material: blood. Receptors originate from a woman aged 55-75 years in good health.

V gene TRBV20-1 combines with J gene TRBJ1-4, with D possibly being TRBD1 (5 bases). Germline assignment: CDR1 DFQATT and CDR2 SNEGSKA (reference sequence). The CDR3 sequence is 14 residues long. The V gene lost 0 bases and the J gene lost 7 bases, with 12 bases spanning the gap. The CDR3 DNA reads as TGCAGTGCTAGAGATCGCAAGGGGCTTGAAAAACTGTTTTTT. The encoded protein is CSARDRKGLEKLFF.

CDR3 in DNA: TGTGCCAGCATTACCGCGGGACAGAATTCCTACGAGCAGTACTTC. Translation: CASITAGQNSYEQYF. The chain is built from TRBV28 and TRBJ2-7, with TRBD1 as a possible D gene (7 bases). Germline V gene data show CDR1 as MDHEN and CDR2 as SYDVKM. Trimming stripped 7 bases from V and 1 base from J, with 17 bases between. The CDR3 sequence is 15 residues long.

This clonotype was recorded many times. The chain joins TRBV20-1 to TRBJ2-5, with 13 bases identical to TRBD2. Germline CDR1 reads DFQATT; CDR2 reads SNEGSKA (reference sequence). This CDR3 has 14 amino acids. With 7 bases clipped from V and 7 bases from J, the junction kept 9 bases outside the gene matches. The CDR3 reads CSVKLAGGRRTQYF. The CDR3 DNA follows: TGCAGTGTCAAACTAGCGGGAGGGCGGAGGACCCAGTACTTC.